This T cell receptor (beta chain) was recorded in a study of T cells in tumors and immune-related adverse events. This clone was found a few times. Method: immunoSEQ multiplex PCR; TCRdb's copy keeps in-frame clones and lacks some. The repertoire consists of roughly 20,000 clones, with just over 90% occurring once and the leading ten covering over 1.3%. The clonotype was recovered from a female donor with metastatic renal cell carcinoma. Specimen: lymph node tissue, collected from a patient treated with anti-PD-1 therapy.

CDR3 nucleotide sequence: TGTGCCGTGATATTAGGCTCCGGGGAGCTGTTTTTT. This encodes CAVILGSGELFF. The chain employs TRBV30 and TRBJ2-2; unclear D gene. This CDR3 is built from 12 residues. Between the trimmed V and J ends, which lost 8 bases and 6 bases, there was a span of 13 bases. CDR1 and CDR2 from the germline V gene are GTSNPN and SVGIG (reference sequence).